The present entry profiles one T cell receptor beta chain with its context. The same CDR3 arises from other DNA sequences in this sample as well. The data were taken from a study of blood T cell repertoires in COVID-19. This CDR3 has 14 amino acids. Germline V gene lookup returns CDR1 KGHSH and CDR2 LQKENI. The ends lost 3 bases at V and 1 base at J; junction bases unmatched: 2. TCRdb keeps only in-frame clones here, not all; method: immunoSEQ multiplex PCR. Among 250,000 to 300,000 clones, 65% to 90% were seen once, and the ten largest hold 2.5% to 3%. This sequence originates from an older woman with active or convalescent COVID-19. What was sequenced was peripheral blood. The genes are TRBV18 and TRBJ1-1; 7 nucleotides line up with TRBD1. Written as DNA, the CDR3 is TGTGCCAGCTCACCGAACAGGGGGAACACTGAAGCTTTCTTT. Residues: CASSPNRGNTEAFF.